These 13 T cell receptor beta chains came from one sample sequenced in a study of CD8+CD57+ T cells in acquired aplastic anemia. Previously, flow cytometry had revealed CD8+CD57+ cell expansion in the patients chosen for sequencing. The TCR beta profiling, which covered VDJ combination and CDR3 sequence, was carried out using genomic DNA as the template. Using its own MiXCR run on the reads, TCRdb lists one record per CDR3 protein. The sample contains 150,000 or so distinct CDR3 sequences, 45% to 50% of which appear only once. The sequenced material came from sorted CD4+, CD8+, or CD8+CD57+ T cells (not recorded which) from PBMCs. These receptors originate from a human donor with aplastic anemia.

The chain employs TRBV6-1 and TRBJ2-2; D tentatively fits TRBD1 or TRBD2 (5 bases each). V lost 5 bases to trimming and J lost 6 bases, with 22 bases between them. Germline V gene sequence: CDR1 MNHNS, CDR2 SASEGT. CDR3 size: 17 residues. The CDR3 DNA reads as TGTGCCAGCAGTCCGTTTTACCGGGACGGCCCTCCCGGGGAGCTGTTTTTT. It encodes CASSPFYRDGPPGELFF.

This clonotype was detected once. The chain has TRBV7-8 and TRBJ1-4; D might be TRBD1 (5 bases). Trimming left V 4 bases short and J 7 bases short, with 13 bases between. CDR3 length: 14 amino acids. Germline CDR1 SGHVS, CDR2 FQNEAQ. CDR3 bases: TGTGCCAGCAGCTCAAGTGGGGCCCTTGAAAAACTGTTTTTT. It yields the protein CASSSSGALEKLFF.

The chain uses TRBV10-2 and TRBJ2-3; D may be TRBD1 (6 bases). Deletions cut 3 bases from V and 4 bases from J, with 14 bases between. Germline loops: CDR1 WSHSY, CDR2 SAAADI. The CDR3 runs 15 residues. CDR3 in DNA: TGCGCCAGCAGTGAACTAGAGGGGGTCGCAGATACGCAGTATTTT. It encodes CASSELEGVADTQYF.

This clonotype is a singleton in its sample. V gene TRBV19 combines with J gene TRBJ2-7, with D perhaps TRBD1 (6 bases). The germline V gene has CDR1 LNHDA and CDR2 SQIVND (reference sequence). The CDR3 length is 15 residues. V dropped 5 bases and J dropped 3 bases, with 17 bases sitting between them. CDR3 nucleotides: TGTGCCAGTAGTCCCCCCGGGACAAATTACTACGAGCAGTACTTC. It codes for CASSPPGTNYYEQYF.

This clonotype appeared many times. The V call is TRBV6-1, the J call TRBJ2-7, with D perhaps TRBD2 (5 bases). Germline-derived CDR1 and CDR2 are MNHNS and SASEGT. The CDR3 spans 12 residues. The V gene lost 4 bases and the J gene lost 6 bases, with 10 bases spanning the gap. This CDR3 is CASSGLTSEQYF. The CDR3 coding sequence is TGTGCCAGCAGTGGGCTAACTAGCGAGCAGTACTTC.

Many counts were recorded for this clonotype. This chain joins TRBV7-9 and TRBJ2-5; 15 bases align to TRBD2. This CDR3 is built from 19 residues. V shed 4 bases, J shed 1 base, and the junction held 10 bases outside the gene matches. Germline assignment: CDR1 SEHNR and CDR2 FQNEAQ (reference sequence). Here the CDR3 DNA reads TGTGCCAGCAGCTATACCGGGACTAGCGGGAGGACCCCCCAAGAGACCCAGTACTTC. Protein sequence: CASSYTGTSGRTPQETQYF.

As to this clonotype: The junction does not match germline at one end; this may be a read error. The genes are TRBV5-1 and TRBJ1-3; D is ambiguous. CDR1 SGHRS and CDR2 YFSETQ come from the germline V gene. This CDR3 has 14 residues. As DNA, the CDR3 is TGCGCCAGCAGCTTGGAGCGCTCTGGAAACATCATATATTTT. Its protein product is CASSLERSGNIIYF.

This rearrangement joins TRBV29-1 to TRBJ2-3; perhaps TRBD2 as D (7 bases). CDR3 length equals 14 residues. Germline lookup yields CDR1 SQVTM and CDR2 ANQGSEA. Trimming removed 5 bases at V and 0 bases at J, with 12 bases between. CDR3 sequence reads: CSVRRGGSTDTQYF. In DNA form, the CDR3 reads TGCAGCGTTAGGCGCGGGGGCAGCACAGATACGCAGTATTTT.

This clonotype was counted a few times. This chain links TRBV27 with TRBJ2-3; no clear D gene. Per germline, CDR1 MNHEY and CDR2 SMNVEV (reference sequence). The V end was cut by 7 bases, the J end by 6 bases, with 8 bases between. This CDR3 is built from 11 residues. CDR3 DNA sequence: TGTGCCAGCATTAATGCGGATACGCAGTATTTT. Protein sequence: CASINADTQYF.

The J gene is TRBJ2-7, the V gene TRBV20-1; D unclear. Germline V gene data show CDR1 as DFQATT and CDR2 as SNEGSKA (reference sequence). This CDR3 is 12 amino acids long. The V end was cut by 1 base, the J end by 4 bases, with 8 bases between. The CDR3 here is CSARGASYEQYF. CDR3 bases: TGCAGTGCTAGAGGGGCGTCGTACGAGCAGTACTTC.

This chain connects TRBV19 to TRBJ1-2; TRBD1 matches at 7 bases. The ends lost 10 bases at V and 0 bases at J; junction bases unmatched: 2. Per the germline V gene, CDR1 is LNHDA and CDR2 is SQIVND (reference sequence). The CDR3 contains 12 residues. The CDR3 DNA reads as TGTGCCACCGGGACAGCTAACTATGGCTACACCTTC. Translating it yields CATGTANYGYTF.

This clonotype was recorded only once. This sequence may be a read error, since a much larger clone differs from it by one base. This chain connects TRBV5-6 to TRBJ2-7; tentatively, D is TRBD2 (6 bases). The last part of the DNA fits TRBJ2-5 better; the J call may be wrong. The CDR3 spans 14 residues. Per germline, CDR1 SGHDT and CDR2 YYEEEE. DNA of the CDR3: TGTGCCAGCAGCTATTCCGGGAGAGGTGCGACCCAGTACTTC. Translation gives CASSYSGRGATQYF.

The V call is TRBV20-1, the J call TRBJ1-4; no definite D call. Germline V lookup: CDR1 DFQATT, CDR2 SNEGSKA (reference sequence). Trimming shortened V by 3 bases and J by 0 bases, and 14 bases separated the two germline ends. The CDR3 spans 16 residues. CDR3 region: CSARTSLDSTNEKLFF. For the CDR3, the DNA is TGCAGTGCTAGGACATCCCTTGACTCAACTAATGAAAAACTGTTTTTT.